Each of the 24 T cell receptor beta chains below was sequenced from the same sample in a study of T cell repertoires in cytomegalovirus infection. These receptors' antigens are unknown. In TCRdb, the reads were re-called with MiXCR into one record per CDR3 protein. This sample carries some 920,000 distinct CDR3 sequences, 31% of them seen once, and the ten largest clones take about an eighth. The sample here was cultured CD8+ T cells from PBMCs, taken from culture after CMV antigen stimulation. Receptors originate from a human donor in good health (CMV status not recorded). Some clones in this sample may be carry-over from other donors' samples.

This clonotype was seen at least ten times. The chain joins TRBV7-2 to TRBJ1-1; D may be TRBD1 (6 bases). CDR3 length equals 14 residues. V was pared by 4 bases and J by 6 bases, with 15 bases between. The germline V gene encodes CDR1 SGHTA and CDR2 FQGNSA. The CDR3 DNA sequence: TGTGCCAGCAGCTCCACAGGGAGGCTCGCTGAAGCTTTCTTT. It yields the protein CASSSTGRLAEAFF.

This clonotype was seen a handful of times. V and J are TRBV6-5 and TRBJ1-2, with D maybe TRBD1 (6 bases). V lost 7 bases and J lost 4, with 10 bases in between. CDR3 length: 12 residues. Germline V CDR1 and CDR2: MNHEY, SVGAGI. The CDR3 DNA follows: TGTGCCAGCACTTCAGGGGTCTATGGCTACACCTTC. This sequence encodes CASTSGVYGYTF.

This clonotype was recorded a few times. The gene calls are TRBV20-1 and TRBJ2-5, with 7 bases aligning to TRBD2. The CDR3 loop spans 14 amino acids. Germline V gives CDR1 DFQATT, CDR2 SNEGSKA (reference sequence). Trimming at V came to 0 bases and at J to 5 bases, leaving 6 bases not matched to a gene. CDR3 nucleotide sequence: TGCAGTGCTAGAGATAGGGGAGGGTATGAGACCCAGTACTTC. Its translation is CSARDRGGYETQYF.

The chain has TRBV5-1 and TRBJ2-3, with 7 nucleotides matching TRBD1. Germline lookup yields CDR1 SGHRS and CDR2 YFSETQ. The CDR3 loop spans 15 amino acids. V lost 4 bases to trimming and J lost 2 bases; unmatched junction nucleotides: 7. This chain's CDR3 is CASSPLDRDTDTQYF. The CDR3 nucleotides are TGCGCCAGCAGCCCCCTTGACAGGGACACAGATACGCAGTATTTT.

The chain has TRBV6-5 and TRBJ2-3; 11 nucleotides match TRBD2. V shed 10 bases, J shed 6 bases, and the junction held 18 bases outside the gene matches. The CDR3 is 17 amino acids. The germline V gene encodes CDR1 MNHEY and CDR2 SVGAGI. CDR3 amino acids: CATLGGTLAGGPDTQYF. For the CDR3, the DNA is TGTGCCACCCTAGGGGGGACTTTAGCGGGGGGGCCGGATACGCAGTATTTT.

The chain joins TRBV7-9 to TRBJ1-5; 8 bases align to TRBD1. This CDR3 has 14 amino acids. Germline V gene data show CDR1 as SEHNR and CDR2 as FQNEAQ (reference sequence). With V trimmed by 8 bases and J by 6 bases, 9 bases remained unmatched. CDR3 region: CASGPTGVFQPQHF. CDR3 coding DNA: TGTGCCAGCGGACCGACAGGGGTGTTTCAGCCCCAGCATTTT. The full variable domain, its missing parts supplied by reference TRBV7-9 and TRBJ1-5, is DTGVSQNPRHKITKRGQNVTFRCDPISEHNRLYWYRQTLGQGPEFLTYFQNEAQLEKSRLLSDRFSAERPKGSFSTLEIQRTEQGDSAMYLCASGPTGVFQPQHFGDGTRLSIL.

The chain uses TRBV27 and TRBJ2-4, with TRBD1 identical over 7 bases. The germline CDR1 and CDR2 sequences are MNHEY and SMNVEV (reference sequence). V was clipped by 5 bases and J by 8 bases; unmatched bases: 12. There are 15 residues in the CDR3. This CDR3 is CASSPVTGSLDIQYF. CDR3 DNA sequence: TGTGCCAGCAGTCCGGTGACAGGGTCCTTGGACATTCAGTACTTC.

CDR3 sequence (DNA): TGCAGTGCTAATGCCCAGAGTATCAAAAACATTCAGTACTTC. This encodes CSANAQSIKNIQYF. V usage is TRBV20-1 and J usage is TRBJ2-4; D is ambiguous. Trimming shortened V by 4 bases and J by 3 bases, and 13 bases separated the two germline ends. CDR3 length: 14 residues. Germline V gene data show CDR1 as DFQATT and CDR2 as SNEGSKA (reference sequence).

This chain joins TRBV6-4 and TRBJ2-7; the match to TRBD1 covers 8 bases. CDR3 length equals 12 residues. Germline loops: CDR1 MRHNA, CDR2 SNTAGT. V lost 10 bases, J lost 4 bases, and 6 bases stayed unmatched. In nucleotides, the CDR3 is TGTGCCACCAACAGGGGGGCGTACGAGCAGTACTTC. Translated: CATNRGAYEQYF.

This clonotype was seen ten or more times. The CDR3 here is CASSRTSGKETQYF. DNA of the CDR3: TGTGCCAGCAGCAGGACTAGCGGAAAAGAGACCCAGTACTTC. J is TRBJ2-5 and V is TRBV11-2; 10 bases are a match to TRBD2. Germline CDR1 is SGHAT and CDR2 is FQNNGV. The ends lost 5 bases at V and 3 bases at J; junction bases unmatched: 3. The CDR3 consists of 14 residues.

Many counts were recorded for this clonotype. One end of the junction is discordant with germline, which a read error may explain. The V and J genes are TRBV12-3 or TRBV12-4 and TRBJ1-1; 7 bases fit TRBD1. CDR3 length: 11 amino acids. The CDR3 reads CASSLGRDSIF. CDR3 in DNA: TGTGCCAGCAGTTTAGGTAGGGACAGTATCTTT.

The rearrangement links TRBV7-8 to TRBJ1-2; 11 bases are a match to TRBD1. The germline V gene has CDR1 SGHVS and CDR2 FQNEAQ. V lost 1 base to trimming and J lost 4 bases; unmatched junction nucleotides: 2. The CDR3 runs to 15 residues. Written as DNA, the CDR3 is TGTGCCAGCAGCTTAGGGACAGGGGGCGCCTATGGCTACACCTTC. Amino acid sequence: CASSLGTGGAYGYTF.

The V and J genes are TRBV7-9 and TRBJ1-1; D might be TRBD1 (5 bases). The CDR3 runs to 15 residues. Trimming removed 1 base from V and 3 bases from J, with 12 bases in between. CDR1 is SEHNR and CDR2 is FQNEAQ in the germline V gene (reference sequence). The CDR3 here is CASSLGAGIDTEAFF. The CDR3 region has the DNA TGTGCCAGCAGCTTAGGAGCAGGGATTGACACTGAAGCTTTCTTT.

At least ten counts were recorded for this clonotype. CDR3 in DNA: TGTGCCAGCCCCGGGGACAGTGAATCCACTGAAGCTTTCTTT. Encoded protein: CASPGDSESTEAFF. The chain uses TRBV28 and TRBJ1-1, with 7 bases that match TRBD1. V lost 8 bases and J lost 4; bases outside the gene matches: 10. The CDR3 contains 14 residues. Germline V gene lookup returns CDR1 MDHEN and CDR2 SYDVKM.

This clonotype was found many times. The chain carries TRBV6-2 or TRBV6-3 and TRBJ1-5, with D hard to call. The CDR3 extends over 16 amino acids. CDR1 is MNHEY and CDR2 is SVGEGT in the germline V gene. V shed 2 bases and J shed 2 bases, with 13 bases lying between them. CDR3: CASSYPGGGGNQPQHF. CDR3 in DNA: TGTGCCAGCAGTTACCCGGGAGGCGGCGGCAATCAGCCCCAGCATTTT.

In its sample, this clonotype was seen a few times. This rearrangement joins TRBV7-6 to TRBJ2-5; D is undetermined. The V end was cut by 2 bases, the J end by 4 bases, with 14 bases between. Germline CDR1 is SGHVS and CDR2 is FNYEAQ. The CDR3 sequence is 15 residues long. The CDR3, as DNA: TGTGCCAGCAGCTTAAATTCAGGACCGCCAGAGACCCAGTACTTC. It codes for CASSLNSGPPETQYF.

This clonotype was recorded a few times. The V and J genes are TRBV2 and TRBJ2-3, with TRBD2 matching 13 bases. The CDR3 length is 16 residues. The trim removed 6 bases at V and 7 bases at J, leaving 10 bases unmatched. Germline CDR1 reads SNHLY; CDR2 reads FYNNEI. For the CDR3, the DNA is TGTGCCAGCAGCCTCACTAGCGGGGGGGCCTTACATACGCAGTATTTT. Its protein product is CASSLTSGGALHTQYF.

This clonotype was found many times. V gene TRBV7-6 combines with J gene TRBJ2-3; 7 nucleotides agree with TRBD1. The trim removed 5 bases at V and 2 bases at J, leaving 4 bases unmatched. The CDR3 sequence is 14 residues long. CDR1 SGHVS and CDR2 FNYEAQ come from the germline V gene. The CDR3 here is CASSRQGDTDTQYF. DNA for the CDR3: TGTGCCAGCAGCCGACAGGGAGACACAGATACGCAGTATTTT.

This clonotype occurred a few times. The genes are TRBV7-9 and TRBJ2-5; 7 bases match TRBD2. Germline CDR1 is SEHNR and CDR2 is FQNEAQ (reference sequence). After removal of 5 bases from V and 2 bases from J, the junction contained 8 bases not matched to a gene. The CDR3 has 15 amino acids. CDR3 sequence: CASSPPGGRQETQYF. DNA for the CDR3: TGTGCCAGCAGCCCCCCGGGGGGTCGACAAGAGACCCAGTACTTC. Full variable domain (outside the CDR3, taken from reference TRBV7-9 and TRBJ2-5): DTGVSQNPRHKITKRGQNVTFRCDPISEHNRLYWYRQTLGQGPEFLTYFQNEAQLEKSRLLSDRFSAERPKGSFSTLEIQRTEQGDSAMYLCASSPPGGRQETQYFGPGTRLLVL.

This clonotype was detected many times. CDR3 sequence (DNA): TGTGCCAGCAGCTTAGTATCGCGGGGGGTCCACTATGAGCAGTTCTTC. It yields the protein CASSLVSRGVHYEQFF. The chain links TRBV7-2 to TRBJ2-1, with 8 positions matching TRBD2. Trimming took 1 base from V and 8 from J; bases not matched to a gene: 10. Germline assignment: CDR1 SGHTA and CDR2 FQGNSA. This CDR3 has 16 amino acids. The variable domain in full, with the rest retrieved from reference TRBV7-2 and TRBJ2-1, is GAGVSQSPSNKVTEKGKDVELRCDPISGHTALYWYRQSLGQGLEFLIYFQGNSAPDKSGLPSDRFSAERTGGSVSTLTIQRTQQEDSAVYLCASSLVSRGVHYEQFFGPGTRLTVL.

In its sample, this clonotype was seen many times. The chain links TRBV12-3 or TRBV12-4 to TRBJ2-1; 8 bases are shared with TRBD2. V trimming: 8 bases; J trimming: 8 bases; junction bases outside the gene matches: 11. The CDR3 is 14 amino acids. The CDR3 nucleotides read TGTGCCAGCTCCCCCGGGGGGGGATCTGATGAGCAGTTCTTC. Protein: CASSPGGGSDEQFF.

This clonotype turned up a few times. V and J are TRBV5-1 and TRBJ1-1; D gene ambiguous. CDR1 is SGHRS and CDR2 is YFSETQ in the germline V gene. The CDR3 contains 15 residues. Trimming removed 1 base from V and 7 bases from J, with 17 bases in between. The CDR3 loop reads CASSLRLRLADEAFF. CDR3 DNA sequence: TGCGCCAGCAGCTTGAGACTCAGGTTGGCGGATGAAGCTTTCTTT.

With regard to this clonotype: The germline gene is not matched at one end of the junction; a read error may be the cause. The chain is built from TRBV20-1 and TRBJ1-1; no clear D. Per germline, CDR1 DFQATT and CDR2 SNEGSKA (reference sequence). CDR3 size: 14 residues. CDR3 region: CSTRDLGGNTEAFF. CDR3 sequence (DNA): TGCAGTACTAGAGATCTGGGCGGTAACACTGAAGCTTTCTTT.

The rearrangement uses TRBV27 and TRBJ1-1, with D tentatively TRBD1 (6 bases). Trimming cost V 5 bases and J 5 bases, with 18 bases left between them. CDR1 is MNHEY, CDR2 SMNVEV, per germline (reference sequence). The length of the CDR3 is 15 residues. In nucleotides, the CDR3 is TGTGCCAGCAGTGCCGTGGCCGGGGGCGGTACTGAAGCTTTCTTT. It yields the protein CASSAVAGGGTEAFF.